The TCR beta chain under discussion was sequenced for a study of human T cells and chemical hapten exposure. Study-level information: Among samples, TCR yields varied mainly because of small differences in pooled library volume.

Time point of the sample: healthy volunteer bleed at 6 weeks. Total RNA was isolated from unfractionated whole blood. Unique molecular identifiers were linked by the library to individual cDNA molecules. In the original processing: Sampled TCR counts reached a median of around 94,000 per sample, with values ranging from 23,224 to 690,600. TCRdb redid the calling of the RACE reads with MiXCR, one entry per CDR3 protein. The V and J calls and clone size are TCRdb's, not the authors'. The sample includes under 90,000 distinct CDR3 sequences, around 8.7% seen only once; the top ten take around 1.4%. The table lists this clonotype with a few counts. The material sequenced was whole blood. The source of this sequence is a male donor in good health. Some clones in this sample may be carry-over from other donors' samples.

DNA for the CDR3: TGTGCCAGCAGCTTTCAGGGGCTAGCGACAGATACGCAGTATTTT. As protein: CASSFQGLATDTQYF. V usage is TRBV7-3 and J usage is TRBJ2-3, with D perhaps given as TRBD1 or TRBD2 (6 bases each). Germline CDR1 is SGHTA and CDR2 is FQGTGA. The V end was cut by 3 bases, the J end by 3 bases, with 13 bases between. The CDR3 is 15 amino acids.